A single sample is the source of the 3 T cell receptor beta chains below, sequenced in a study of CD8 T cells in ankylosing spondylitis. Study-level results: For ankylosing spondylitis blood, a TCR beta motif of several highly homologous variants appeared characteristic.

TCRdb re-called the 5' RACE reads with MiXCR, one entry per CDR3 protein. The sample has roughly 700,000 distinct CDR3 sequences, over 15% seen once. Antigens for these TCRs are unknown. The sequenced sample consisted of blood, either unsorted or a sorted T cell fraction (not recorded which). The receptors stem from a male donor with ankylosing spondylitis.

This clonotype was seen only a few times. The V call is TRBV7-8, the J call TRBJ2-7, with TRBD2 matching 12 bases. The junction had 5 bases not matched to a gene; V was cut back by 1 base and J by 4 bases. The CDR3 length is 16 residues. The germline V gene encodes CDR1 SGHVS and CDR2 FQNEAQ. This CDR3 reads CASSLGSSGGEYEQYF. The CDR3 nucleotides read TGTGCCAGCAGCTTAGGGTCTAGCGGGGGGGAATACGAGCAGTACTTC.

The sample holds a few counts of this clonotype. The chain recombines TRBV3-1 with TRBJ1-5; no firm D call. Germline assignment: CDR1 LGHDT and CDR2 YNNKEL (reference sequence). The CDR3 loop spans 14 amino acids. V lost 2 bases and J 8 bases, leaving 13 bases between the germline ends. Written as DNA, the CDR3 is TGTGCCAGCAGCCAAAGGGCCCAAATCGAGCCCCAGCATTTT. Its protein is CASSQRAQIEPQHF.

The chain employs TRBV4-2 and TRBJ2-1; 8 nucleotides agree with TRBD2. CDR1 LGHNA and CDR2 YNFKEQ come from the germline V gene. V trimming: 6 bases; J trimming: 2 bases; junction bases outside the gene matches: 3. CDR3 length: 14 residues. The DNA for the CDR3 is TGTGCCAGCAGTCGACTAGCGACCTACAATGAGCAGTTCTTC. It specifies CASSRLATYNEQFF.